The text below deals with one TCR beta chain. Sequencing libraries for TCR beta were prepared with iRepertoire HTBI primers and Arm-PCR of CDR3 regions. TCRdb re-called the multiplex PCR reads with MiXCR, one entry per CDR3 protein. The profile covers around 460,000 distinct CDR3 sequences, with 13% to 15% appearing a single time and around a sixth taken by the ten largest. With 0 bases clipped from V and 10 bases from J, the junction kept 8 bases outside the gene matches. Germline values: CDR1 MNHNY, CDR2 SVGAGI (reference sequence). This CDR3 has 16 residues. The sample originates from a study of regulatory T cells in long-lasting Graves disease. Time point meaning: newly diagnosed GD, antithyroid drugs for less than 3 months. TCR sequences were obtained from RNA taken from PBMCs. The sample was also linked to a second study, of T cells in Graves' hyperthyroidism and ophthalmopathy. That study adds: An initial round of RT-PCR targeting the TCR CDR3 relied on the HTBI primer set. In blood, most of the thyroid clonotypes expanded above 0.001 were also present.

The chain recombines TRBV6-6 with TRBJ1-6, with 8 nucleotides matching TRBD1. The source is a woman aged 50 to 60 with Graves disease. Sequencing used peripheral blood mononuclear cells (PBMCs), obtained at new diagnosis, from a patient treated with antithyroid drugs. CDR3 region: CASSYSTQGARSPLHF. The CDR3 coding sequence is TGTGCCAGCAGTTACTCGACTCAGGGGGCGCGATCACCCCTCCACTTT.